This TCR beta chain was recorded in a study of T cell repertoires in aging, cancer and after chemotherapy. At the level of the study: Clear clonal overlap appeared across healthy donor samples taken over several months to years. The whole study produced a dataset of some 9 million TCR reads.

The study, taken as a whole, reports: In each cancer cohort, median generation probability increased across chemotherapy, suggesting thymic output rebounded.

The CDR3 contains 16 residues. CDR1 and CDR2 from the germline V gene are SGHRS and YFSETQ. V lost 4 bases to trimming and J lost 2 bases, with 19 bases between them. The template was genomic DNA from peripheral blood, not RNA. In regard to this clonotype: Antigen unknown.

Multiplex touch-down PCR with TRB-A/B primers amplified rearranged V-D-J TRB sequences. MiXCR, run by TCRdb on the multiplex PCR reads, gives a single entry per CDR3 protein. The sample has over 9,000 distinct CDR3 sequences, more than 20% seen once. The TCR was taken from a human donor in good health. The chain is built from TRBV5-1 and TRBJ2-7; D could derive from TRBD1 or TRBD2 (6 bases each). Sequencing was done on a sample of blood. CDR3: CASSPGAYLGPYEQYF. The CDR3 DNA reads TGCGCCAGCAGCCCGGGGGCTTATTTGGGGCCCTACGAGCAGTACTTC.